These 7 T cell receptor beta chains came from one sample sequenced in a study of T cell repertoires in cytomegalovirus infection. TCRdb ran MiXCR on the reads and lists one entry per CDR3 protein. The sample holds 400,000 or so distinct CDR3 sequences, approximately 18% seen once. The source material was PBMCs. The receptors originated from a human donor in good health (CMV status not recorded). Some clones in this sample may be carry-over from other donors' samples.

This chain joins TRBV5-4 and TRBJ1-1; weak D call: TRBD1 (5 bases). The V end lost 7 bases, the J end lost 0 bases, and 10 bases lay between the germline ends. The germline gives CDR1 SGHNT, CDR2 YYREEE (reference sequence). The CDR3 has 13 amino acids. In nucleotides, the CDR3 is TGTGCCAGCGCGTTGGACATGAACACTGAAGCTTTCTTT. Translated, it gives CASALDMNTEAFF. The variable domain in full, with the rest retrieved from reference TRBV5-4 and TRBJ1-1, is ETGVTQSPTHLIKTRGQQVTLRCSSQSGHNTVSWYQQALGQGPQFIFQYYREEENGRGNFPPRFSGLQFPNYSSELNVNALELDDSALYLCASALDMNTEAFFGQGTRLTVV.

The chain links TRBV2 to TRBJ2-1; D is possibly TRBD1 (7 bases). The CDR3 spans 15 residues. Germline lookup yields CDR1 SNHLY and CDR2 FYNNEI. The germline V and J ends were trimmed by 1 base and 8 bases, with 15 bases remaining between them. The CDR3 sequence is CASSEGRQGGDEQFF. The CDR3 region has the DNA TGTGCCAGCAGTGAAGGTCGACAGGGAGGCGATGAGCAGTTCTTC.

Many counts were recorded for this clonotype. This sequence joins TRBV7-2 and TRBJ1-5; D perhaps matches TRBD1 (6 bases). Germline V CDR1 and CDR2: SGHTA, FQGNSA. Trimming shortened V by 5 bases and J by 4 bases, and 9 bases separated the two germline ends. There are 13 residues in the CDR3. The CDR3 DNA sequence: TGTGCCAGCAGCAACGGACAGAATCAGCCCCAGCATTTT. It codes for CASSNGQNQPQHF.

The chain employs TRBV29-1 and TRBJ2-1, with 9 positions matching TRBD1. Trimming removed 7 bases from V and 4 bases from J; junction bases left unmatched: 14. This CDR3 has 16 residues. From germline, CDR1 is SQVTM and CDR2 ANQGSEA. CDR3 DNA sequence: TGCAGCGGGGGGACAGGGAGCCGTGTCCTTTACAATGAGCAGTTCTTC. It is translated as CSGGTGSRVLYNEQFF.

This clonotype has more than one count but fewer than ten. The V call is TRBV5-4, the J call TRBJ2-1, with D perhaps TRBD2 (6 bases). V gave up 4 bases and J gave up 3 bases, with 14 bases separating them. Germline values: CDR1 SGHNT, CDR2 YYREEE (reference sequence). The CDR3 loop spans 15 amino acids. CDR3 nucleotides: TGTGCCAGCAGCAGTAGCGGAGACTACTACAATGAGCAGTTCTTC. Residues: CASSSSGDYYNEQFF.

The sample holds a few counts of this clonotype. The chain has TRBV18 and TRBJ2-4; D remains ambiguous. This CDR3 has 14 residues. CDR1 and CDR2 (germline): KGHSH, LQKENI. Trimming removed 1 base from V and 4 bases from J, with 8 bases in between. The chain's CDR3 is CASSPQAPKNIQYF. The DNA of the CDR3 is TGTGCCAGCTCACCACAGGCCCCGAAAAACATTCAGTACTTC.

This clonotype was seen many times. The CDR3 loop reads CASSLMGYGYTF. The CDR3 DNA reads TGTGCCAGCAGCTTAATGGGATATGGCTACACCTTC. The chain has TRBV7-2 and TRBJ1-2, with D hard to call. Germline V lookup: CDR1 SGHTA, CDR2 FQGNSA. The CDR3 covers 12 residues. Trimming took off 2 bases at V and 5 bases at J, with 6 bases between the two ends.